A single sample is the source of the 21 T cell receptor beta chains below, sequenced in a study of graft-versus-host responses after intestinal transplantation. Here immunoSEQ multiplex PCR was the method, and the copy in TCRdb shows in-frame clones only, minus some. The sample lists about 86,000 clones, 88% occurring once. Antigens of these TCRs are unknown. The input for sequencing was unstimulated CD4+ T cells sorted from spleen or lymph node cells, taken before transplant. Source of these receptors: a human donor who was the organ donor for an intestinal transplant.

The chain couples TRBV18 to TRBJ2-7, with TRBD2 matching over 8 bases. Germline CDR1 is KGHSH and CDR2 is LQKENI. V lost 0 bases, J lost 7 bases, and 11 bases stayed unmatched. The CDR3 runs 16 residues. This chain's CDR3 is CASSPPGAGGLLEQYF. Written as DNA, the CDR3 is TGTGCCAGCTCACCACCGGGGGCGGGGGGCCTCCTGGAGCAGTACTTC.

The J gene is TRBJ1-4, the V gene TRBV7-9; maybe TRBD1 (6 bases). Germline CDR1 SEHNR, CDR2 FQNEAQ (reference sequence). V was shortened by 3 bases and J by 6 bases, with 17 bases between the two germline ends. This CDR3 comprises 16 residues. Written as DNA, the CDR3 is TGTGCCAGCAGCTTGGGCTCGGGGGGCGCGGATGAAAAACTGTTTTTT. Its protein product is CASSLGSGGADEKLFF.

V and J are TRBV29-1 and TRBJ2-5; 8 bases are a match to TRBD1. This CDR3 contains 13 residues. The V gene's germline CDR1 is SQVTM and CDR2 ANQGSEA. The trim removed 3 bases at V and 4 bases at J, leaving 4 bases unmatched. The CDR3 DNA sequence: TGCAGCGTTGATCAGGGGGCTCGAGAGACCCAGTACTTC. Its protein product is CSVDQGARETQYF.

The rearrangement joins TRBV12-5 to TRBJ1-1; 10 bases fit TRBD1. Germline V lookup: CDR1 LGHNT, CDR2 FRNRAP. The CDR3 extends over 19 amino acids. The V gene end was trimmed by 0 bases and the J gene end by 3 bases; junction bases not matched to a gene: 13. CDR3 residues: CASGLVPLGQGKRDTEAFF. The DNA for the CDR3 is TGTGCTAGTGGTTTGGTACCCTTGGGACAGGGGAAAAGAGACACTGAAGCTTTCTTT.

This chain connects TRBV6-4 to TRBJ2-5, with 8 bases lining up with TRBD1. V lost 2 bases and J lost 5; bases outside the gene matches: 16. CDR1 and CDR2 (germline): MRHNA, SNTAGT. The length of the CDR3 is 18 residues. Here the CDR3 reads CASSDSSRTDRVGETQYF. Here the CDR3 DNA reads TGTGCCAGCAGTGACAGCTCCCGGACGGACAGGGTTGGTGAGACCCAGTACTTC.

This clone was counted a few times. The CDR3 reads CSVEKGGYGYTF. The DNA of the CDR3 is TGCAGCGTTGAAAAAGGGGGCTATGGCTACACCTTC. This chain joins TRBV29-1 and TRBJ1-2; D perhaps matches TRBD1 (6 bases). V lost 2 bases and J 4 bases, leaving 8 bases between the germline ends. Germline CDR1 reads SQVTM; CDR2 reads ANQGSEA. The CDR3 is 12 residues long. The full variable domain, completed using reference TRBV29-1 and TRBJ1-2, is SAVISQKPSRDICQRGTSLTIQCQVDSQVTMMFWYRQQPGQSLTLIATANQGSEATYESGFVIDKFPISRPNLTFSTLTVSNMSPEDSSIYLCSVEKGGYGYTFGSGTRLTVV.

This chain uses TRBV15 with TRBJ2-2, with 9 positions matching TRBD1. V shed 0 bases, J shed 6 bases, and the junction held 20 bases outside the gene matches. Germline V CDR1 and CDR2: LNHNV, YYDKDF (reference sequence). The CDR3 contains 21 residues. CDR3 coding DNA: TGTGCCACCAGCAGAGATTTCGGGGGCACCCTGGGACAGGGTGCGGCCGGGGAGCTGTTTTTT. As protein: CATSRDFGGTLGQGAAGELFF.

The chain links TRBV11-2 to TRBJ2-7; 7 nucleotides match TRBD2. This CDR3 has 16 amino acids. Losses at the gene ends were 5 bases for V and 2 bases for J; bases not matched to a gene: 12. CDR1 SGHAT and CDR2 FQNNGV come from the germline V gene. The CDR3, as DNA: TGTGCCAGCAGCCCTTTGGGGGGGAGGAAGCCCTACGAGCAGTACTTC. Translated, it gives CASSPLGGRKPYEQYF.

The chain links TRBV5-1 to TRBJ2-5; possibly TRBD1 for D (5 bases). V gave up 4 bases and J gave up 1 base, with 11 bases separating them. CDR1 SGHRS and CDR2 YFSETQ come from the germline V gene. The length of the CDR3 is 14 residues. The CDR3 DNA reads as TGCGCCAGCAGCCCGAACAGGATCCAAGAGACCCAGTACTTC. Protein product: CASSPNRIQETQYF. Complete variable domain (other parts from reference TRBV5-1 and TRBJ2-5): KAGVTQTPRYLIKTRGQQVTLSCSPISGHRSVSWYQQTPGQGLQFLFEYFSETQRNKGNFPGRFSGRQFSNSRSEMNVSTLELGDSALYLCASSPNRIQETQYFGPGTRLLVL.

The rearrangement joins TRBV9 to TRBJ2-5, with 7 bases aligning to TRBD2. The V gene end was trimmed by 2 bases and the J gene end by 0 bases; junction bases not matched to a gene: 4. Germline values: CDR1 SGDLS, CDR2 YYNGEE. The CDR3 is 15 amino acids. The DNA of the CDR3 is TGTGCCAGCAGCGTGTCTAGCGGCTACCAAGAGACCCAGTACTTC. Its protein is CASSVSSGYQETQYF.

The V call is TRBV27, the J call TRBJ1-2, with D perhaps matching TRBD1 (6 bases). Germline V CDR1 and CDR2: MNHEY, SMNVEV (reference sequence). Trimming left V 6 bases short and J 4 bases short, with 15 bases between. The CDR3 runs 14 residues. CDR3 nucleotide sequence: TGTGCCAGCAGCCCCAGCGGGGGCGGCTATGGCTACACCTTC. This gives the protein CASSPSGGGYGYTF.

The CDR3 DNA follows: TGTGCCAGCAGCTTGGGGCAGATCACAGATACGCAGTATTTT. Translation: CASSLGQITDTQYF. V is TRBV5-4 and J is TRBJ2-3, with unresolved D. The CDR3 runs 14 residues. Trimming took off 0 bases at V and 2 bases at J, with 7 bases between the two ends. Germline V gene sequence: CDR1 SGHNT, CDR2 YYREEE (reference sequence).

The chain joins TRBV11-3 to TRBJ1-1, with TRBD1 as a possible D gene (5 bases). Germline assignment: CDR1 SGHNT and CDR2 YENEEA. Deletions cut 5 bases from V and 4 bases from J, with 20 bases between. The CDR3 contains 16 residues. The CDR3 DNA is TGTGCCAGCAGCCCCAGGGTCGGGCTCTCGGGCACTGAAGCTTTCTTT. Translated, it gives CASSPRVGLSGTEAFF.

This sequence joins TRBV28 and TRBJ1-2; TRBD1 matches 8 bases. Germline CDR1 reads MDHEN; CDR2 reads SYDVKM. J lost 7 bases, V lost 7 bases, and 8 bases had no gene match. This CDR3 spans 13 amino acids. The CDR3 nucleotides are TGTGCCAGCAATACGGGACAGGAAGGTGGCTACACCTTC. It encodes CASNTGQEGGYTF.

The gene calls are TRBV28 and TRBJ1-4; no firm D call. The CDR3 runs to 14 residues. The V gene lost 2 bases and the J gene lost 15 bases, with 19 bases spanning the gap. Germline CDR1 reads MDHEN; CDR2 reads SYDVKM. The CDR3: CASSLTPNFLSVFF. As DNA, the CDR3 is TGTGCCAGCAGTTTAACCCCGAATTTCCTATCGGTGTTTTTT. Looking up the rest from reference TRBV28 and TRBJ1-4 gives the full variable domain: DVKVTQSSRYLVKRTGEKVFLECVQDMDHENMFWYRQDPGLGLRLIYFSYDVKMKEKGDIPEGYSVSREKKERFSLILESASTNQTSMYLCASSLTPNFLSVFFGSGTQLSVL.

This sequence joins TRBV7-2 and TRBJ2-1; TRBD2 agrees at 8 bases. CDR3 size: 13 residues. The V gene end was trimmed by 4 bases and the J gene end by 7 bases; junction bases not matched to a gene: 3. Germline-derived CDR1 and CDR2 are SGHTA and FQGNSA. This CDR3 reads CASSSQRGNEQFF. CDR3 nucleotide sequence: TGTGCCAGCAGCTCCCAGCGGGGGAATGAGCAGTTCTTC. The full variable domain, its missing parts supplied by reference TRBV7-2 and TRBJ2-1, is GAGVSQSPSNKVTEKGKDVELRCDPISGHTALYWYRQSLGQGLEFLIYFQGNSAPDKSGLPSDRFSAERTGGSVSTLTIQRTQQEDSAVYLCASSSQRGNEQFFGPGTRLTVL.

The gene calls are TRBV5-1 and TRBJ1-3; 8 positions agree with TRBD1. Germline CDR1 SGHRS, CDR2 YFSETQ. J lost 1 base, V lost 3 bases, and 6 bases had no gene match. There are 16 residues in the CDR3. CDR3 DNA: TGCGCCAGCAGCTCCCCGGGGACAGGTTCTGGAAACACCATATATTTT. It yields the protein CASSSPGTGSGNTIYF.

V gene TRBV7-9 combines with J gene TRBJ1-2; D unresolved. The length of the CDR3 is 14 residues. Per germline, CDR1 SEHNR and CDR2 FQNEAQ (reference sequence). Trimming left V 8 bases short and J 0 bases short, with 13 bases between. In nucleotides, the CDR3 is TGTGCCAGCTCTCACGGGAGAGCTAACTATGGCTACACCTTC. Protein: CASSHGRANYGYTF.

The J gene is TRBJ2-2, the V gene TRBV9; D is unclear. This CDR3 is built from 15 residues. V lost 0 bases and J lost 1, with 7 bases in between. Looked up from germline, CDR1 is SGDLS and CDR2 is YYNGEE. The CDR3 bases are TGTGCCAGCAGCGTAGGAACTGTGAACACCGGGGAGCTGTTTTTT. It specifies CASSVGTVNTGELFF.

The genes are TRBV19 and TRBJ2-3, with 13 bases identical to TRBD2. CDR3 length equals 15 residues. J was trimmed by 5 bases and V by 8 bases; bases with no gene match: 7. Germline V lookup: CDR1 LNHDA, CDR2 SQIVND (reference sequence). The CDR3 bases are TGTGCCAGTGGATGGCGGACTAGCGGGGGAGATACGCAGTATTTT. Residues: CASGWRTSGGDTQYF.

The chain recombines TRBV6-1 with TRBJ2-7, with a tentative D call TRBD2 (5 bases). Trimming pared 6 bases from V and 3 bases from J, leaving 15 bases between. CDR3 length: 14 amino acids. The germline V gene has CDR1 MNHNS and CDR2 SASEGT. The CDR3 reads CASSPGVGGYEQYF. CDR3 in DNA: TGTGCCAGCAGCCCCGGGGTCGGCGGCTACGAGCAGTACTTC.